What follows are 27 T cell receptor beta chains derived from one specimen sequenced in a study of blood T cell repertoires in COVID-19 (dated by TCRdb to between 2020 and 2021). The protocol used for the library was the immunoSEQ multiplex PCR assay. Here the immuneACCESS table is served through TCRdb, limited to in-frame sequences with V and J called. Missing clones are a known gap in these copies; in checked studies unresolved V genes cover under half, and the rest lacks a known reason. The sample includes roughly 76,000 clones, with around 78% observed a single time. Jointly, the top ten make up less than 20% of the sample. The specimen sequenced was peripheral blood. The receptors here all came from a human donor in a cohort sampled during active COVID-19.

This clone was counted between two and nine times. This chain links TRBV5-4 with TRBJ1-2, with TRBD1 matching 7 bases. The length of the CDR3 is 15 residues. Germline V gene data show CDR1 as SGHNT and CDR2 as YYREEE (reference sequence). The trim removed 4 bases at V and 7 bases at J, leaving 13 bases unmatched. The CDR3 region has the DNA TGTGCCAGCAGCCAACCGACAGGGAATTTTTTTGGCTACACCTTC. This codes for CASSQPTGNFFGYTF.

This clone was seen a few times. The chain recombines TRBV12-3 or TRBV12-4 with TRBJ1-2, with D unclear. V shed 2 bases and J shed 8 bases, with 12 bases lying between them. The CDR3 extends over 13 amino acids. DNA for the CDR3: TGTGCCAGCAGTTTAATCCGGCGGGAAGGCTACACCTTC. Its translation is CASSLIRREGYTF.

The CDR3 coding sequence is TGTGCCAGTAGTACCCGAGCGGGAGCCTCCTCCTACGAGCAGTACTTC. This codes for CASSTRAGASSYEQYF. This chain connects TRBV19 to TRBJ2-7, with 8 bases identical to TRBD2. The V gene end was trimmed by 4 bases and the J gene end by 0 bases; junction bases not matched to a gene: 8. Germline V gives CDR1 LNHDA, CDR2 SQIVND (reference sequence). This CDR3 is 16 amino acids long.

The chain employs TRBV19 and TRBJ2-4, with D maybe TRBD1 (6 bases). Between the trimmed V and J ends, which lost 5 bases and 1 base, there was a span of 12 bases. The CDR3 totals 15 residues. The germline V gene encodes CDR1 LNHDA and CDR2 SQIVND (reference sequence). This CDR3 is CASSVGQRAKNIQYF. The CDR3 DNA is TGTGCCAGTAGTGTTGGACAGAGGGCCAAAAACATTCAGTACTTC.

This clone was recorded only once. The gene calls are TRBV3-1 (or the pseudogene TRBV3-2) and TRBJ2-3; D gene uncertain. Germline V CDR1 and CDR2: LGHDT, YNNKEL (reference sequence). V was cut by 1 base and J by 7 bases, with 6 bases left in between. This CDR3 has 12 residues. DNA of the CDR3: TGTGCCAGCAGCCAAGGCGCGTATACGCAGTATTTT. Residues: CASSQGAYTQYF.

This sequence joins TRBV18 and TRBJ1-4; perhaps TRBD1 as D (6 bases). The V gene lost 4 bases and the J gene lost 8 bases, with 14 bases spanning the gap. This CDR3 is 14 amino acids long. Looked up from germline, CDR1 is KGHSH and CDR2 is LQKENI. CDR3 DNA sequence: TGTGCCAGCTCACGCTACAGGGATGAAGAAAAACTGTTTTTT. It codes for CASSRYRDEEKLFF.

The chain has TRBV5-5 and TRBJ2-1; TRBD2 matches at 8 bases. Trimming took 1 base from V and 14 from J; bases not matched to a gene: 2. CDR3 size: 11 residues. The V gene's germline CDR1 is SGHKS and CDR2 YYEKEE (reference sequence). The CDR3 loop is CASSLFSGKFF. The CDR3, as DNA: TGTGCCAGCAGCTTGTTTAGCGGGAAGTTCTTC.

This sequence joins TRBV2 and TRBJ2-7; 11 bases line up with TRBD2. The trim removed 7 bases at V and 7 bases at J, leaving 9 bases unmatched. The CDR3 length is 14 residues. Germline V lookup: CDR1 SNHLY, CDR2 FYNNEI. CDR3 nucleotide sequence: TGTGCCAGCACCGGGACTAGCGGTCTTTGGGAGCAGTACTTC. Translated: CASTGTSGLWEQYF.

The rearrangement links TRBV6-2 or TRBV6-3 to TRBJ2-7; 10 positions match TRBD1. V trimming: 0 bases; J trimming: 1 base; junction bases outside the gene matches: 6. This CDR3 has 17 amino acids. Germline values: CDR1 MNHEY, CDR2 SVGEGT. CDR3 residues: CASSYSGQGRWSYEQYF. In DNA, the CDR3 is TGTGCCAGCAGTTACTCGGGACAGGGGAGGTGGTCCTACGAGCAGTACTTC.

The V gene is TRBV6-1, the J gene TRBJ2-5; D is possibly TRBD1 (6 bases). The germline V and J ends were trimmed by 2 bases and 2 bases, with 9 bases remaining between them. This CDR3 region has 14 residues. The germline V gene encodes CDR1 MNHNS and CDR2 SASEGT. The DNA for the CDR3 is TGTGCCAGCAGTGAAAGACAGGAACAAGAGACCCAGTACTTC. Amino acid sequence: CASSERQEQETQYF.

The rearrangement links TRBV29-1 to TRBJ2-7, with TRBD2 identical over 7 bases. Germline CDR1 and CDR2: SQVTM and ANQGSEA. V shed 4 bases, J shed 1 base, and the junction held 4 bases outside the gene matches. The CDR3 totals 13 residues. In DNA form, the CDR3 reads TGCAGCGTTGTAACTAGCGTTTCCTACGAGCAGTACTTC. This codes for CSVVTSVSYEQYF.

This CDR3 reads CASREWGQGEKLFF. CDR3 sequence (DNA): TGTGCCAGCAGAGAGTGGGGACAGGGTGAAAAACTGTTTTTT. The chain joins TRBV2 to TRBJ1-4; 9 nucleotides match TRBD1. The junction had 6 bases not matched to a gene; V was cut back by 6 bases and J by 7 bases. Per the germline V gene, CDR1 is SNHLY and CDR2 is FYNNEI. The CDR3 loop spans 14 amino acids. The full variable domain, with the rest looked up from reference TRBV2 and TRBJ1-4, is EPEVTQTPSHQVTQMGQEVILRCVPISNHLYFYWYRQILGQKVEFLVSFYNNEISEKSEIFDDQFSVERPDGSNFTLKIRSTKLEDSAMYFCASREWGQGEKLFFGSGTQLSVL.

This chain links TRBV10-3 with TRBJ2-2; maybe TRBD1 (8 bases). Trimming left V 7 bases short and J 4 bases short, with 19 bases between. This CDR3 is built from 16 residues. Germline CDR1 ENHRY, CDR2 SYGVKD. CDR3 in DNA: TGTGCCATCAAACAAGGACAGGGAGGGGGCACCGGGGAGCTGTTTTTT. It is translated as CAIKQGQGGGTGELFF.

The chain recombines TRBV6-5 with TRBJ2-7, with a possible D match to TRBD2 (6 bases). V dropped 5 bases and J dropped 2 bases, with 10 bases sitting between them. The germline CDR1 and CDR2 sequences are MNHEY and SVGAGI. This CDR3 has 13 amino acids. The CDR3 region has the DNA TGTGCCAGCAGTCGGAGGGAGACCTACGAGCAGTACTTC. Its translation: CASSRRETYEQYF.

V gene TRBV12-5 combines with J gene TRBJ2-7; D is perhaps TRBD2 (5 bases). Germline V gene sequence: CDR1 LGHNT, CDR2 FRNRAP. The CDR3 loop spans 13 amino acids. V shed 5 bases and J shed 1 base, with 9 bases lying between them. The CDR3 region has the DNA TGTGCTAGTGGTGTTGGACTTTCCTACGAGCAGTACTTC. It codes for CASGVGLSYEQYF.

The rearrangement uses TRBV12-3 or TRBV12-4 and TRBJ2-3; tentative D call: TRBD2 (5 bases). This CDR3 region has 13 residues. V lost 5 bases and J 8 bases, leaving 14 bases between the germline ends. The CDR3 region has the DNA TGTGCCAGCAGTCCCCCCGGGGAAGGTACGCAGTATTTT. Amino acid sequence: CASSPPGEGTQYF.

Only a few counts were recorded for this clone. J is TRBJ1-6 and V is TRBV6-6; 7 nucleotides line up with TRBD1. Germline lookup yields CDR1 MNHNY and CDR2 SVGAGI (reference sequence). This CDR3 is 15 amino acids long. The V segment lost 6 bases and the J segment 7 bases; nucleotides outside the gene matches: 9. The CDR3 region has the DNA TGTGCCAGCAGCTCGGGACAGACACCGAATTCACCCCTCCACTTT. Residues: CASSSGQTPNSPLHF.

This clone has only one observation. The chain is built from TRBV28 and TRBJ1-4, with 8 nucleotides matching TRBD1. The CDR3 length is 17 residues. V dropped 3 bases and J dropped 8; count of bases not matched to a gene: 14. Germline loops: CDR1 MDHEN, CDR2 SYDVKM. In nucleotides, the CDR3 is TGTGCCAGCAGTTTGGAGGCCGCGGACAGGGCCGGGGAAAAACTGTTTTTT. This translates into CASSLEAADRAGEKLFF.

This clone was seen more than once but under ten times. This chain uses TRBV29-1 with TRBJ2-5, with 11 bases identical to TRBD1. Germline-derived CDR1 and CDR2 are SQVTM and ANQGSEA. V lost 3 bases, J lost 5 bases, and 5 bases stayed unmatched. There are 14 residues in the CDR3. CDR3 in DNA: TGCAGCGTTGACTGGACAGGGGGCGGGGAGACCCAGTACTTC. Translated, it gives CSVDWTGGGETQYF.

The chain employs TRBV30 and TRBJ1-2; 7 bases fit TRBD1. V was pared by 1 base and J by 1 base, with 6 bases of the junction left unmatched. Germline values: CDR1 GTSNPN, CDR2 SVGIG (reference sequence). The CDR3 contains 15 residues. The CDR3 reads CAWSAGTEINYGYTF. CDR3 bases: TGTGCCTGGAGTGCAGGGACAGAGATTAACTATGGCTACACCTTC.

This sequence joins TRBV3-1 (or the pseudogene TRBV3-2) and TRBJ1-6; no clear D gene. The germline CDR1 and CDR2 sequences are LGHDT and YNNKEL (reference sequence). V was shortened by 5 bases and J by 7 bases, with 9 bases between the two germline ends. This CDR3 is built from 13 residues. The CDR3 DNA sequence: TGTGCCAGCAGCAGGACGGGGAATTCACCCCTCCACTTT. Amino acids: CASSRTGNSPLHF.

The chain recombines TRBV5-4 with TRBJ2-7; no definite D call. Germline V gene lookup returns CDR1 SGHNT and CDR2 YYREEE (reference sequence). The CDR3 length is 13 residues. With 3 bases removed from V and 4 bases from J, the gap between germline ends came to 11 bases. Here the CDR3 reads CASSSSVGYEQYF. CDR3 DNA sequence: TGTGCCAGCAGCTCTTCCGTCGGGTACGAGCAGTACTTC.

This clone was seen more than once but under ten times. The rearrangement links TRBV4-1 to TRBJ1-5; possible D gene TRBD1, 5 bases. V was trimmed by 4 bases and J by 7 bases, leaving 17 bases between them. The CDR3 consists of 15 residues. Germline-derived CDR1 and CDR2 are MGHRA and YSYEKL. The CDR3 here is CASSPEWGLAQPQHF. In nucleotides, the CDR3 is TGCGCCAGCAGCCCCGAGTGGGGACTGGCGCAGCCCCAGCATTTT.

This CDR3 reads CSVTGGDGNTIYF. The CDR3 DNA reads as TGCAGCGTCACCGGAGGGGACGGAAACACCATATATTTT. The J gene is TRBJ1-3, the V gene TRBV29-1; the D gene is possibly TRBD1 (5 bases). The V gene's germline CDR1 is SQVTM and CDR2 ANQGSEA. The CDR3 is 13 residues long. Between the trimmed V and J ends, which lost 6 bases and 4 bases, there was a span of 13 bases.

This clone was seen just once. The chain has TRBV5-1 and TRBJ1-3, with D maybe TRBD1 (5 bases). This CDR3 has 17 amino acids. In germline, CDR1 is SGHRS, CDR2 YFSETQ. The germline V and J ends were trimmed by 2 bases and 0 bases, with 15 bases remaining between them. In nucleotides, the CDR3 is TGCGCCAGCAGCTTCCTTGGGGGGGAAAGCTCTGGAAACACCATATATTTT. The encoded protein is CASSFLGGESSGNTIYF.

This chain uses TRBV6-7 with TRBJ2-5; 13 nucleotides align to TRBD2. TRBV6-7 is labeled an ORF, and its function is uncertain. There are 18 residues in the CDR3. V was pared by 8 bases and J by 3 bases, with 15 bases of the junction left unmatched. The CDR3 nucleotides are TGTGCCAGCGGTCCCTCGGGACTAGCGGGACCGGGAAAAGAGACCCAGTACTTC. Amino acids: CASGPSGLAGPGKETQYF.

As regards this clone: This sample also contains other DNA sequences that code for the same CDR3. This chain links TRBV5-1 with TRBJ1-1, with D tentatively TRBD1 (6 bases). CDR3 length: 14 amino acids. V lost 2 bases, J lost 1 base, and 9 bases lay in between. Germline CDR1 and CDR2: SGHRS and YFSETQ. DNA of the CDR3: TGCGCCAGCAGCTTACAGGGTGCGAACACTGAAGCTTTCTTT. This codes for CASSLQGANTEAFF.